This T cell receptor beta chain was identified in a study of CD4+ T cells in melanoma. The study's findings and limits: Neoantigen-specific CD4+ T cells in melanoma reportedly had diverse differentiation states.

A remark on this clone: Its target is unknown.

The protocol was immunoSEQ multiplex PCR, while the TCRdb copy is restricted to in-frame clones and leaves out a portion. The sample lists around 130,000 clones, 80% to 95% occurring once. V was pared by 2 bases and J by 3 bases, with 14 bases between. Germline values: CDR1 SGHNT, CDR2 YYREEE (reference sequence). The length of the CDR3 is 16 residues. The chain uses TRBV5-4 and TRBJ1-4; D possibly corresponds to TRBD1 (5 bases). This sequence originates from a human donor with melanoma. The CDR3 nucleotides are TGTGCCAGCAGCTTAACAGGAGGGGCACCTAATGAAAAACTGTTTTTT. This translates into CASSLTGGAPNEKLFF.